The subject of this entry is one TCR beta chain. The antigen is not known. The data belong to a study of a mutant IDH1 vaccine in newly diagnosed glioma. Time point reported: week 47, end of study. What each vaccine dose contained was 300 ug of mutant IDH1 20-mer peptide, accompanied by topical imiquimod. Data came from immunoSEQ multiplex PCR; TCRdb stores just in-frame clones and leaves some out. Among about 67,000 clones listed, roughly four fifths were seen once. This CDR3 comprises 14 residues. V lost 5 bases and J 0 bases, leaving 11 bases between the germline ends. Germline V lookup: CDR1 SGHRS, CDR2 YFSETQ.

This material consisted of PBMCs, taken from a glioma patient whose treatment included an IDH1 peptide vaccine. V is TRBV5-1 and J is TRBJ1-1; D not certain. This receptor was obtained from a man aged 25-45 years with glioma. Written as DNA, the CDR3 is TGCGCCAGCAGTTCGCCGGGCCTGAACACTGAAGCTTTCTTT. This gives the protein CASSSPGLNTEAFF.